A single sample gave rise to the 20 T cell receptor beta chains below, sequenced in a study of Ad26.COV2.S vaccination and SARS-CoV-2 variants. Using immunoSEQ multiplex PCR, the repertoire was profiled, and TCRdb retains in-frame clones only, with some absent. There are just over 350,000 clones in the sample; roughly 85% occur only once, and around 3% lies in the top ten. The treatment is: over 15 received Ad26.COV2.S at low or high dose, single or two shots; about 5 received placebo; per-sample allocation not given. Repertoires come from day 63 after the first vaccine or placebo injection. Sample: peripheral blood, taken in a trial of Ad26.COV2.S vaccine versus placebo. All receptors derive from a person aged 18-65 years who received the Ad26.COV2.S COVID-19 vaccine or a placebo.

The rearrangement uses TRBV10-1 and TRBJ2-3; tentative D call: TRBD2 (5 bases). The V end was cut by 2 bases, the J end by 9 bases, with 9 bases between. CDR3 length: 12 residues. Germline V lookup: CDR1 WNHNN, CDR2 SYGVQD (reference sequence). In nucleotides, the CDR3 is TGCGCCAGCAGTGAGCCGGGCGGGACGCAGTATTTT. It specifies CASSEPGGTQYF.

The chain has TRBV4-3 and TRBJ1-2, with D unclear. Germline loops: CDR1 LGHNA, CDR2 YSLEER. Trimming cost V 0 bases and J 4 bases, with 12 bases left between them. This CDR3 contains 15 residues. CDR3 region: CASSQDLEAVYGYTF. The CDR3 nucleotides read TGCGCCAGCAGCCAAGATCTTGAGGCAGTCTATGGCTACACCTTC.

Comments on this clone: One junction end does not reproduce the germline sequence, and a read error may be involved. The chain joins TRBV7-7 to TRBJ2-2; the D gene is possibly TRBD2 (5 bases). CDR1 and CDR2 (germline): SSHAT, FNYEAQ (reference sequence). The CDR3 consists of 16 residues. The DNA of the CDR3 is TGTGCTAGCAGCTTGATCGGGGATCCGAACACCGGGGAGCTGTTTTTT. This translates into CASSLIGDPNTGELFF.

The DNA of the CDR3 is TGTGCCAGCTCACCGGGCACAGGGGATCAGCCCCAGCATTTT. Protein product: CASSPGTGDQPQHF. The chain joins TRBV18 to TRBJ1-5; 7 bases are a match to TRBD1. The CDR3 contains 14 residues. Looked up from germline, CDR1 is KGHSH and CDR2 is LQKENI. V lost 3 bases and J lost 5; bases outside the gene matches: 4. Full variable domain (outside the CDR3, taken from reference TRBV18 and TRBJ1-5): NAGVMQNPRHLVRRRGQEARLRCSPMKGHSHVYWYRQLPEEGLKFMVYLQKENIIDESGMPKERFSAEFPKEGPSILRIQQVVRGDSAAYFCASSPGTGDQPQHFGDGTRLSIL.

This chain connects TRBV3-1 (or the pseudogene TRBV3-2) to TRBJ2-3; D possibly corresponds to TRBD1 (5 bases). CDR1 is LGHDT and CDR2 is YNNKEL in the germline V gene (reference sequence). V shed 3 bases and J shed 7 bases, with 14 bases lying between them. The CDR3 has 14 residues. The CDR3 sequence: CASSQGPPHHTQYF. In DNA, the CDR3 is TGTGCCAGCAGCCAGGGGCCCCCACACCATACGCAGTATTTT.

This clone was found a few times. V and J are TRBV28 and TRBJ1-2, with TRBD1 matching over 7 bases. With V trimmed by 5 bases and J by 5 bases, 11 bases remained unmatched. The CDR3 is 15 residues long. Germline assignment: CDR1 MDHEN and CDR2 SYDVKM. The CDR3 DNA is TGTGCCAGCAGTCAACCCGGGGACAGCCTATATGGCTACACCTTC. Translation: CASSQPGDSLYGYTF.

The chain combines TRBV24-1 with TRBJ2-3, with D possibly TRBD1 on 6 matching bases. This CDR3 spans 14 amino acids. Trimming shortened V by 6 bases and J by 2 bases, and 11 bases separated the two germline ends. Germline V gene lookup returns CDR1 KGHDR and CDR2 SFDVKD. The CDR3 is CATSPGHDTDTQYF. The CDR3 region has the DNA TGTGCCACCAGTCCGGGACACGACACAGATACGCAGTATTTT.

CDR3 nucleotide sequence: TGTGCCAGCAGCTTAGGCCCAGCGGGAGTATCCTACGAGCAGTACTTC. Encoded protein: CASSLGPAGVSYEQYF. The chain recombines TRBV13 with TRBJ2-7; 8 nucleotides match TRBD2. CDR3 length: 16 amino acids. Per germline, CDR1 PRHDT and CDR2 FYEKMQ (reference sequence). Unmatched junction bases numbered 5, after V lost 0 bases and J lost 1 base.

The CDR3 region has the DNA TGTGCCAGCTCACCTTGGGGGTCCCCAAACAATCAGCCCCAGCATTTT. Its translation is CASSPWGSPNNQPQHF. The gene calls are TRBV6-6 and TRBJ1-5; D is perhaps TRBD1 (5 bases). CDR1 MNHNY and CDR2 SVGAGI come from the germline V gene (reference sequence). The V end lost 8 bases, the J end lost 3 bases, and 20 bases lay between the germline ends. The CDR3 runs to 16 residues.

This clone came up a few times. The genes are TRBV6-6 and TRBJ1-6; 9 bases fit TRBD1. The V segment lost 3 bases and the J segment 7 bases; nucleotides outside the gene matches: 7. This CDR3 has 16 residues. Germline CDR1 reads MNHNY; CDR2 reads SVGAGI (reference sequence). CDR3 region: CASSYAGTGTNSPLHF. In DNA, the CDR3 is TGTGCCAGCAGTTATGCCGGGACAGGGACGAATTCACCCCTCCACTTT.

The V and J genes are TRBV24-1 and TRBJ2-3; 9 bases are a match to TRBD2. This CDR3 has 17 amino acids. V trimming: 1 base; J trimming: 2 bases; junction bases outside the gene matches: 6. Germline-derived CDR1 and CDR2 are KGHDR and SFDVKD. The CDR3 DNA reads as TGTGCCACCAGTGATTTTCGGAGCGGGGGGTACACAGATACGCAGTATTTT. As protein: CATSDFRSGGYTDTQYF.

Here the CDR3 reads CASRPDRINGYTF. As DNA, the CDR3 is TGTGCCAGCAGACCTGACAGGATTAATGGCTACACCTTC. V gene TRBV2 combines with J gene TRBJ1-2; a possible D gene is TRBD1 (6 bases). V lost 6 bases and J 6 bases, leaving 14 bases between the germline ends. The CDR3 totals 13 residues. CDR1 and CDR2 (germline): SNHLY, FYNNEI.

DNA of the CDR3: TGCGCCAGCAGCCTAAGACTAGCGGGAGGGCTGGATACGCAGTATTTT. It specifies CASSLRLAGGLDTQYF. The chain joins TRBV5-1 to TRBJ2-3, with 14 bases that match TRBD2. This CDR3 has 16 residues. Germline loops: CDR1 SGHRS, CDR2 YFSETQ. J lost 6 bases, V lost 4 bases, and 7 bases had no gene match.

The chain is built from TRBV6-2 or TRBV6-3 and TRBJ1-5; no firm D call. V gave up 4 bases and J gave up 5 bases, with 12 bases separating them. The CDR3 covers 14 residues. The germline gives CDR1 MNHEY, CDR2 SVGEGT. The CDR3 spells CASSSRQDYQPQHF. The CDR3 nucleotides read TGTGCCAGCAGTTCCCGGCAGGACTATCAGCCCCAGCATTTT.

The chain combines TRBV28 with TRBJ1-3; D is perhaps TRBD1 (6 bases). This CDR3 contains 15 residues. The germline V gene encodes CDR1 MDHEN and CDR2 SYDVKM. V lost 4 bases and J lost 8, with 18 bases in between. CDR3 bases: TGTGCCAGCAGTTATAACGGACAGTGGAGGGACACCATATATTTT. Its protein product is CASSYNGQWRDTIYF.

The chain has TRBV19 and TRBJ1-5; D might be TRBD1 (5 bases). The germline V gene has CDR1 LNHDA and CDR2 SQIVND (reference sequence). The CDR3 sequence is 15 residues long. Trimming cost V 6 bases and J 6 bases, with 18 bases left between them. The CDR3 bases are TGTGCCAGTAGCCTCTTAGAGGGGATTACTCAGCCCCAGCATTTT. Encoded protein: CASSLLEGITQPQHF.

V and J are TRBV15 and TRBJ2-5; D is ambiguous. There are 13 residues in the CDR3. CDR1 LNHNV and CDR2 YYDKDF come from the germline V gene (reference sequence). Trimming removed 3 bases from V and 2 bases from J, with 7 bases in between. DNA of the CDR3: TGTGCCACCAGCAGGACCGTTCAAGAGACCCAGTACTTC. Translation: CATSRTVQETQYF. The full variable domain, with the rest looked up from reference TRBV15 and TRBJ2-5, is DAMVIQNPRYQVTQFGKPVTLSCSQTLNHNVMYWYQQKSSQAPKLLFHYYDKDFNNEADTPDNFQSRRPNTSFCFLDIRSPGLGDTAMYLCATSRTVQETQYFGPGTRLLVL.

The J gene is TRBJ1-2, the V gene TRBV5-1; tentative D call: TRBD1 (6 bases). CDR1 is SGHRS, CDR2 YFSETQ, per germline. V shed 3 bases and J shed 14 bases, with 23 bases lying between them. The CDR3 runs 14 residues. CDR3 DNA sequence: TGCGCCAGCAGCTGGAACGATCAGGACAGTAGTATAACCTTC. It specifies CASSWNDQDSSITF.

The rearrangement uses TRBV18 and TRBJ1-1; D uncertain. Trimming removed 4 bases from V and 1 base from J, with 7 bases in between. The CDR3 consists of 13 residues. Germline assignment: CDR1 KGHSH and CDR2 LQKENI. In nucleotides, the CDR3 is TGTGCCAGCTCACTCCAGGAGAACACTGAAGCTTTCTTT. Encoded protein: CASSLQENTEAFF.

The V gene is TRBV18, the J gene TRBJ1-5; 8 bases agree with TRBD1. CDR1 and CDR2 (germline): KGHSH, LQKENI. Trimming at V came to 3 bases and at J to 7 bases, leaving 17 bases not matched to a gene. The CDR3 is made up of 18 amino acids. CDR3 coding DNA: TGTGCCAGCTCACCTACCCCCGCGGCAGGGGGCTCCTTGCAGCCCCAGCATTTT. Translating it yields CASSPTPAAGGSLQPQHF.